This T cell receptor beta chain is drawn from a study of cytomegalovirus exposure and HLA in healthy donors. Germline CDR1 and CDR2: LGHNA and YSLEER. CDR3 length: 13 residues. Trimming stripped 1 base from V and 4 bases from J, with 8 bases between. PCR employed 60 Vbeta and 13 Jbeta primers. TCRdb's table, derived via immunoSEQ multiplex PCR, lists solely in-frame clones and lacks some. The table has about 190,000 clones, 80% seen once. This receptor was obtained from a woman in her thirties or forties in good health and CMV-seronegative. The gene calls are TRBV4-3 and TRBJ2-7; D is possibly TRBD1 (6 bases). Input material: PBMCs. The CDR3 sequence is CASSQGQAYEQYF. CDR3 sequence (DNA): TGCGCCAGCAGCCAAGGACAGGCGTACGAGCAGTACTTC.